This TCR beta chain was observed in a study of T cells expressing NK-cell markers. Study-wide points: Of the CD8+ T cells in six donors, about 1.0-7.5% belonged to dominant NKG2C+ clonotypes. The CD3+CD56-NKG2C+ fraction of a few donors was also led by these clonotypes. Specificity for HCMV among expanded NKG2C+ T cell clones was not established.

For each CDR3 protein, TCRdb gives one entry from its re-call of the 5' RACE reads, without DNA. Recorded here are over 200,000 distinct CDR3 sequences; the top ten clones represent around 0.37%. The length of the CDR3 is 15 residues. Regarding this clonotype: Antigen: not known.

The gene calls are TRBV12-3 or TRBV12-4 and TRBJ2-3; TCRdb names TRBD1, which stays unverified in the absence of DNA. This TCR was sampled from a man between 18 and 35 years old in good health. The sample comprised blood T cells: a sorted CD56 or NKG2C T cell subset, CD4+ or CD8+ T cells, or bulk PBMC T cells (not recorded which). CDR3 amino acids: CASTTLQGFTDTQYF.